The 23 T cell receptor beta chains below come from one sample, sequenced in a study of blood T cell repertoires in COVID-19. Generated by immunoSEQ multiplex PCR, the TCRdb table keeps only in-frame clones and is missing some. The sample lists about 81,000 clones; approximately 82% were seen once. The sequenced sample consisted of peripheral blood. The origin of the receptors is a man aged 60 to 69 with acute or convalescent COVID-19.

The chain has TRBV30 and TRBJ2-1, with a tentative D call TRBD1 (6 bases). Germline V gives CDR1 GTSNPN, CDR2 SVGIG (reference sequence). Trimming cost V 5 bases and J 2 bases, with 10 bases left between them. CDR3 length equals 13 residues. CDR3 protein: CAWGGHTYNEQFF. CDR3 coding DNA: TGTGCCTGGGGGGGACACACCTACAATGAGCAGTTCTTC.

The CDR3 DNA reads TGTGCCAGTTGGACTAGCGGGAGAGGAAATGAGCAGTTCTTC. This gives the protein CASWTSGRGNEQFF. The chain uses TRBV27 and TRBJ2-1; 13 nucleotides line up with TRBD2. The V segment lost 9 bases and the J segment 7 bases; nucleotides outside the gene matches: 6. Looked up from germline, CDR1 is MNHEY and CDR2 is SMNVEV (reference sequence). The CDR3 runs to 14 residues.

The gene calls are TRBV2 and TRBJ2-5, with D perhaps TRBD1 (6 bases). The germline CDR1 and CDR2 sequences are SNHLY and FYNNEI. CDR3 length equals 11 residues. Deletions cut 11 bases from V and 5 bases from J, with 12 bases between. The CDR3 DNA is TGTGCCGGAAACAGGGTGGAGACCCAGTACTTC. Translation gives CAGNRVETQYF. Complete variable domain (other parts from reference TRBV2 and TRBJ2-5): EPEVTQTPSHQVTQMGQEVILRCVPISNHLYFYWYRQILGQKVEFLVSFYNNEISEKSEIFDDQFSVERPDGSNFTLKIRSTKLEDSAMYFCAGNRVETQYFGPGTRLLVL.

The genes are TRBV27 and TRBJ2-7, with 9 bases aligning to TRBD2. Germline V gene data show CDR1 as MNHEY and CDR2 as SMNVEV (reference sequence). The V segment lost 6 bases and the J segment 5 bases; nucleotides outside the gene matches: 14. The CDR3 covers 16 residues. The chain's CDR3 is CASRSTAAGGRNEQYF. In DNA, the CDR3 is TGTGCCAGCAGATCTACGGCTGCGGGAGGGCGGAACGAGCAGTACTTC.

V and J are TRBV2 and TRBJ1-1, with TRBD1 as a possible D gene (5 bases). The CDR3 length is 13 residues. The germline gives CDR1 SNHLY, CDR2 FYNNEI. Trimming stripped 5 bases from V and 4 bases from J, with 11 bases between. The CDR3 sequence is CASSSGIRTEAFF. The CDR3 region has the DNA TGTGCCAGCAGTTCAGGGATTCGCACTGAAGCTTTCTTT.

CDR3: CASMSGSSGNTIYF. In DNA, the CDR3 is TGTGCCAGTATGTCTGGGAGCTCTGGAAACACCATATATTTT. The chain employs TRBV19 and TRBJ1-3; D remains unclear. Trimming removed 7 bases at V and 0 bases at J, with 10 bases between. The CDR3 extends over 14 amino acids. Germline lookup yields CDR1 LNHDA and CDR2 SQIVND (reference sequence).

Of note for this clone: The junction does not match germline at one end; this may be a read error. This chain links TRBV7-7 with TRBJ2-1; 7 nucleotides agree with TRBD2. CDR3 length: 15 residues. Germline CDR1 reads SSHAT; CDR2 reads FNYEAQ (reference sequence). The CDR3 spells CASSSGLEGSNEQFF. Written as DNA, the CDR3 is TGTGCTAGCAGCTCCGGACTAGAGGGTTCCAATGAGCAGTTCTTC.

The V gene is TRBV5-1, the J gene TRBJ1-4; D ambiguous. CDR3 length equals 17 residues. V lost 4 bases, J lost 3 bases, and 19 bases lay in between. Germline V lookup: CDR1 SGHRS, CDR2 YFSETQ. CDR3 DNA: TGCGCCAGCAGCCTACGTGCCCTGACTAACTCTAATGAAAAACTGTTTTTT. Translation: CASSLRALTNSNEKLFF.

The CDR3 nucleotides are TGCGCCAGCAGCTTGGGATATGTGGGGGCCGCCCTCTACGAGCAGTACTTC. Protein: CASSLGYVGAALYEQYF. This chain joins TRBV5-1 and TRBJ2-7; D is possibly TRBD1 (6 bases). This CDR3 has 17 amino acids. Germline assignment: CDR1 SGHRS and CDR2 YFSETQ. V dropped 0 bases and J dropped 3 bases, with 19 bases sitting between them.

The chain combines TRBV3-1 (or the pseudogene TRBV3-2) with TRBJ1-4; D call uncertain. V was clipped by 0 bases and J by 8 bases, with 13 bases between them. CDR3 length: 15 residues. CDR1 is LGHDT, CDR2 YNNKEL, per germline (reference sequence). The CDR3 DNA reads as TGTGCCAGCAGCCAAGAGATCCGAACGGGAGAAAAACTGTTTTTT. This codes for CASSQEIRTGEKLFF.

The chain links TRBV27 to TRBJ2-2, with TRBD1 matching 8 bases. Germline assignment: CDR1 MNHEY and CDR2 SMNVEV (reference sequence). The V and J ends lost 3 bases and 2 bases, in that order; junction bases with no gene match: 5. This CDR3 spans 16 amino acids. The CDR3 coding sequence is TGTGCCAGCAGTTTGAGGACAGGGTGTAACACCGGGGAGCTGTTTTTT. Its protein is CASSLRTGCNTGELFF.

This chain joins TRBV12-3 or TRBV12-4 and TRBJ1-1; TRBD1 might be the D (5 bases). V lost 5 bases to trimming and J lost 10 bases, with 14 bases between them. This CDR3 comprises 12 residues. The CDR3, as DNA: TGTGCCAGCAGTCGGGACTCTCCCAGAGCTTTCTTT. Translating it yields CASSRDSPRAFF.

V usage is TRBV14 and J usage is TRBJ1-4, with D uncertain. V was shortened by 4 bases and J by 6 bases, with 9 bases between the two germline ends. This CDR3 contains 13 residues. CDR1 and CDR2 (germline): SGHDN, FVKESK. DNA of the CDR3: TGTGCCAGCAGCCCCCATGGAGATGAAAAACTGTTTTTT. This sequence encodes CASSPHGDEKLFF.

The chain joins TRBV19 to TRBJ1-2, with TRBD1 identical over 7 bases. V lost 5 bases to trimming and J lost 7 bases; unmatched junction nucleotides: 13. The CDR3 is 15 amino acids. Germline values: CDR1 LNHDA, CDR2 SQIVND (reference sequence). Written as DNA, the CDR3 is TGTGCCAGTAGTGACCCGACAAGAGACAGGGCTGGCTACACCTTC. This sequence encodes CASSDPTRDRAGYTF.

The CDR3 region is CASGGESPLHF. The DNA of the CDR3 is TGTGCCAGCGGGGGGGAGTCACCCCTCCACTTT. The genes are TRBV12-3 or TRBV12-4 and TRBJ1-6; possibly TRBD1 for D (5 bases). CDR3 length equals 11 residues. V lost 8 bases and J 10 bases, leaving 9 bases between the germline ends.

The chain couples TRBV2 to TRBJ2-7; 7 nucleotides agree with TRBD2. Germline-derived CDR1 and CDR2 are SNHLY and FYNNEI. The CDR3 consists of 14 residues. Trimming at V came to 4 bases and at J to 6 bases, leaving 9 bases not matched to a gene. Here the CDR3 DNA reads TGTGCCAGCAGTGCGGGGAGGGCTAGACCCGAGCAGTACTTC. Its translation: CASSAGRARPEQYF.

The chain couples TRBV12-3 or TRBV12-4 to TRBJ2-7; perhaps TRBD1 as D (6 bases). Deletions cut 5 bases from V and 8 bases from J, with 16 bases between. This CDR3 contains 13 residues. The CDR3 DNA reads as TGTGCCAGCAGTCTCGGACAGCCCTTCAAGCAGTACTTC. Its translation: CASSLGQPFKQYF.

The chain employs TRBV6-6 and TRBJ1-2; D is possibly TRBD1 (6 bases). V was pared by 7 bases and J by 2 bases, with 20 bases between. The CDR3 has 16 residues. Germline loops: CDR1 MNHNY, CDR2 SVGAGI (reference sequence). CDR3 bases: TGTGCCAGCACCGAAGGGGGAGCAATGGGAAACTATGGCTACACCTTC. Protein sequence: CASTEGGAMGNYGYTF.

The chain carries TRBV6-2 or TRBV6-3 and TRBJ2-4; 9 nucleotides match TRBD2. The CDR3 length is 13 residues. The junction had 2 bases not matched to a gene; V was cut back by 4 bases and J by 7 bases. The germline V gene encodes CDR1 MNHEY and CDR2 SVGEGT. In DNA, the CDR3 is TGTGCCAGCAGTTCGAGCGGGGGGAACATTCAGTACTTC. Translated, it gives CASSSSGGNIQYF.

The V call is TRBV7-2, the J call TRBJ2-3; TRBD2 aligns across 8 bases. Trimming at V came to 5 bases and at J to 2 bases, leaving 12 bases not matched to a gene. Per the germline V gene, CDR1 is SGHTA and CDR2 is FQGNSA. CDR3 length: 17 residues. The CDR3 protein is CASSPWGSGVFTDTQYF. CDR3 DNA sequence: TGTGCCAGCAGCCCCTGGGGTAGCGGGGTTTTCACAGATACGCAGTATTTT.

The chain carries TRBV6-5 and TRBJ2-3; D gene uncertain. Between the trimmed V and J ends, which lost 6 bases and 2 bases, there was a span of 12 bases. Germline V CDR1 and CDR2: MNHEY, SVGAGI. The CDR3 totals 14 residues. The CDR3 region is CASRQTLTTDTQYF. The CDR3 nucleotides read TGTGCCAGCAGACAGACCCTTACCACAGATACGCAGTATTTT.

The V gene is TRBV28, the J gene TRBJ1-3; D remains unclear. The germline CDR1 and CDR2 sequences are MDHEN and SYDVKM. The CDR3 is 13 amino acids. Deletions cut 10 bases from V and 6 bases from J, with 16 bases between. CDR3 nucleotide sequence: TGTGCCACCCTGCGAGGAGGCGAAAACACCATATATTTT. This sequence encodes CATLRGGENTIYF.

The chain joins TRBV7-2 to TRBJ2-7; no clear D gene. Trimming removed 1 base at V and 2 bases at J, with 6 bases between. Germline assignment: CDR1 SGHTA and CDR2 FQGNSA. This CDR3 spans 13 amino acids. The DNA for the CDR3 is TGTGCCAGCAGCTTAGACCTACCCTACGAGCAGTACTTC. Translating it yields CASSLDLPYEQYF.